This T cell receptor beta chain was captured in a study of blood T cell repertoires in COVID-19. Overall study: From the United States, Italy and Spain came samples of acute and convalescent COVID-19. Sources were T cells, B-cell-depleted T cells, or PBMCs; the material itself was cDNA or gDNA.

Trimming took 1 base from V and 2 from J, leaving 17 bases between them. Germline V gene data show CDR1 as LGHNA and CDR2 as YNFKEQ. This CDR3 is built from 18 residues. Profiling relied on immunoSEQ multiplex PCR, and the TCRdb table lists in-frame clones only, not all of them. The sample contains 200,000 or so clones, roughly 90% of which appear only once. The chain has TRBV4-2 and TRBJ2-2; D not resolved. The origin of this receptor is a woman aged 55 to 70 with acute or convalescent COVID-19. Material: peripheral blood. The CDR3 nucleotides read TGTGCCAGCAGCCAAGTCTCCGTAGCATATTCAAACACCGGGGAGCTGTTTTTT. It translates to CASSQVSVAYSNTGELFF.